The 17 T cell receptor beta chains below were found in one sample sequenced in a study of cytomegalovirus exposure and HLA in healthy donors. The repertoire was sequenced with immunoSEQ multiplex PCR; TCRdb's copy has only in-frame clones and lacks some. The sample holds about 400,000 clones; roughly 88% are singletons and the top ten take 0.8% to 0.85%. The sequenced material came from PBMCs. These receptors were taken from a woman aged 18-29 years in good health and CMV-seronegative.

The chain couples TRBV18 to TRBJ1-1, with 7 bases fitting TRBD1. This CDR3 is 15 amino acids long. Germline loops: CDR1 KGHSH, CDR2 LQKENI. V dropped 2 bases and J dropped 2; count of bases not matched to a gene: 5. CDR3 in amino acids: CASSPDRDLNTEAFF. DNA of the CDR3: TGTGCCAGCTCACCAGACAGGGATTTAAACACTGAAGCTTTCTTT.

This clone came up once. The CDR3 is CASSGEDRGKNYGYTF. CDR3 nucleotide sequence: TGTGCCAGCAGTGGAGAGGACAGGGGGAAAAACTATGGCTACACCTTC. This sequence joins TRBV2 and TRBJ1-2, with 10 positions matching TRBD1. The CDR3 runs 16 residues. The germline gives CDR1 SNHLY, CDR2 FYNNEI. After removal of 4 bases from V and 2 bases from J, the junction contained 7 bases not matched to a gene.

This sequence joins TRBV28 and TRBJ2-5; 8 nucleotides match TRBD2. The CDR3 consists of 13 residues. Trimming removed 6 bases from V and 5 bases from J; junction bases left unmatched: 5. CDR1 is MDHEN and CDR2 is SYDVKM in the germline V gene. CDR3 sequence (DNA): TGTGCCAGCAGACTAGCGGCGCGGGAGACCCAGTACTTC. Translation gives CASRLAARETQYF.

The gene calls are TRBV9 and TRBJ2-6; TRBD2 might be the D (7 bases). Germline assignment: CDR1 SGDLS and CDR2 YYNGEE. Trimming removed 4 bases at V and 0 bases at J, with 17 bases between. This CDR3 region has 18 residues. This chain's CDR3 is CASSPRAGALSGANVLTF. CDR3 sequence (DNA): TGTGCCAGCAGCCCCCGGGCGGGGGCGCTCTCTGGGGCCAACGTCCTGACTTTC.

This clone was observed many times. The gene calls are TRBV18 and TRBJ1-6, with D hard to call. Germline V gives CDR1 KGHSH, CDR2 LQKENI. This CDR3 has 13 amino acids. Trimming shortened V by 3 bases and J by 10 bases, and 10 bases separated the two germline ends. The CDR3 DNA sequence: TGTGCCAGCTCACCGGAGTTTGGGTCACCCCTCCACTTT. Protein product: CASSPEFGSPLHF. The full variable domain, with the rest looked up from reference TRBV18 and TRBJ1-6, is NAGVMQNPRHLVRRRGQEARLRCSPMKGHSHVYWYRQLPEEGLKFMVYLQKENIIDESGMPKERFSAEFPKEGPSILRIQQVVRGDSAAYFCASSPEFGSPLHFGNGTRLTVT.

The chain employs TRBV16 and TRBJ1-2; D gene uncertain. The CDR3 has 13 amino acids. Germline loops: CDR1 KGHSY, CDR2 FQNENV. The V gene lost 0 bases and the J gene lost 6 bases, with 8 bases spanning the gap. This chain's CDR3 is CASSQSPGNGYTF. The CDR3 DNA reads TGTGCCAGCAGCCAATCCCCGGGGAATGGCTACACCTTC. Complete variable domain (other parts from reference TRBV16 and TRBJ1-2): GEEVAQTPKHLVRGEGQKAKLYCAPIKGHSYVFWYQQVLKNEFKFLISFQNENVFDETGMPKERFSAKCLPNSPCSLEIQATKLEDSAVYFCASSQSPGNGYTFGSGTRLTVV.

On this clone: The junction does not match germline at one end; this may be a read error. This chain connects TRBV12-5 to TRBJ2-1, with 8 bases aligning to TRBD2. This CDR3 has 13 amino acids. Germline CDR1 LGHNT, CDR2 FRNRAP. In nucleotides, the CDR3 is TGTGCTAGTGGATTGGGACTAGGCAATGAGCAGTTCTTC. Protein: CASGLGLGNEQFF. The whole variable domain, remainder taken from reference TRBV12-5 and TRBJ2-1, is DARVTQTPRHKVTEMGQEVTMRCQPILGHNTVFWYRQTMMQGLELLAYFRNRAPLDDSGMPKDRFSAEMPDATLATLKIQPSEPRDSAVYFCASGLGLGNEQFFGPGTRLTVL.

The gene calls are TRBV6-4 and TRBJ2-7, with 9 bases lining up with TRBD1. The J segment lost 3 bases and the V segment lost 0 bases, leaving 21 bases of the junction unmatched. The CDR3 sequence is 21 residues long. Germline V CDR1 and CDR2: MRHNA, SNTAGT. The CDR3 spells CASSDSFGRYKTGGTSYEQYF. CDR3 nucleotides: TGTGCCAGCAGTGACTCCTTTGGCAGATATAAGACAGGGGGAACAAGCTACGAGCAGTACTTC.

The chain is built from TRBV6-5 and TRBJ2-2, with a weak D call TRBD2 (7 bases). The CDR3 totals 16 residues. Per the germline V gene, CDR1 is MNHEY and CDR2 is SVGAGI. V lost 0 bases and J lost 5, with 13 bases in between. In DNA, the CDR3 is TGTGCCAGCAGTTACTCGTTGGAGGGGGGGACCGGGGAGCTGTTTTTT. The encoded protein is CASSYSLEGGTGELFF.

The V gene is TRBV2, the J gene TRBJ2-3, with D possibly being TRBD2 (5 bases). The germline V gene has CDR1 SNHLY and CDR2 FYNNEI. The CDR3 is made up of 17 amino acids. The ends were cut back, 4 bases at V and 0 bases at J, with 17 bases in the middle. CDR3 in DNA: TGTGCCAGCAGTGTGAGCGGAACCTTAACTAGCACAGATACGCAGTATTTT. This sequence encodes CASSVSGTLTSTDTQYF.

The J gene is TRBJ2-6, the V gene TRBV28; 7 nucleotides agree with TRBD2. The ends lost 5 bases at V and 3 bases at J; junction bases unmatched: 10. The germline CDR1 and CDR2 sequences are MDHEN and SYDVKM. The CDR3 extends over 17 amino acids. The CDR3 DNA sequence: TGTGCCAGCAGTGTCCGGGGCCAGCGGGGTGGGGCCAACGTCCTGACTTTC. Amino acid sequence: CASSVRGQRGGANVLTF.

As DNA, the CDR3 is TGCAGCGTTGTTCCCCCGGAAGAGACCCAGTACTTC. Encoded protein: CSVVPPEETQYF. This chain joins TRBV29-1 and TRBJ2-5; the D is unclear. V dropped 4 bases and J dropped 3 bases, with 9 bases sitting between them. The CDR3 has 12 residues. The germline CDR1 and CDR2 sequences are SQVTM and ANQGSEA.

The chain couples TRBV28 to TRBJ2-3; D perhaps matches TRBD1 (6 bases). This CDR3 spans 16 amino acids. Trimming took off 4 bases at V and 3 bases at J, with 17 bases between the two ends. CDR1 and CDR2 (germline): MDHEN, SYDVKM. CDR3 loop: CASSSYRVSGTDTQYF. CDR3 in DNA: TGTGCCAGCAGTTCCTACAGGGTCTCGGGGACAGATACGCAGTATTTT.

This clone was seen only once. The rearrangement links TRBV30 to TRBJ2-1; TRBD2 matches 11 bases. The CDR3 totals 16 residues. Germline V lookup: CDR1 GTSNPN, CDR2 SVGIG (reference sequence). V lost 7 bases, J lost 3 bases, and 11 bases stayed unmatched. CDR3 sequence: CASIRLAGKGYNEQFF. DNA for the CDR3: TGTGCCTCTATCCGACTAGCGGGGAAAGGCTACAATGAGCAGTTCTTC.

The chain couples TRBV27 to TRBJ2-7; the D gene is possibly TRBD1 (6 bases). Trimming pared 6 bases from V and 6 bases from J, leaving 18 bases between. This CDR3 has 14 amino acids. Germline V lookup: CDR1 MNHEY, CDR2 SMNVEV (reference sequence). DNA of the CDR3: TGTGCCAGCAGGATTGGGACACGGTCTTCCGAGCAGTACTTC. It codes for CASRIGTRSSEQYF.

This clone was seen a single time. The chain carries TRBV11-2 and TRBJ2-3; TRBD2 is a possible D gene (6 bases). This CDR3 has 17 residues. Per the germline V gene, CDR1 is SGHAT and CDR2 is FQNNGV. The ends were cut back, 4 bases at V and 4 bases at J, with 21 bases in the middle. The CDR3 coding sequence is TGTGCCAGCAGCTCACCGGAGGGCCGAATAATGGCAGATACGCAGTATTTT. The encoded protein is CASSSPEGRIMADTQYF.

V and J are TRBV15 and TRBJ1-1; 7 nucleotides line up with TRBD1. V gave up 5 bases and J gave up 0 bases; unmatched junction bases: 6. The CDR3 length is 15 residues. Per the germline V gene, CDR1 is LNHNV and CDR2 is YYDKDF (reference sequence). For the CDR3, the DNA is TGTGCCACCAGCGGCGGGACAGTATTGAACACTGAAGCTTTCTTT. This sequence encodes CATSGGTVLNTEAFF.